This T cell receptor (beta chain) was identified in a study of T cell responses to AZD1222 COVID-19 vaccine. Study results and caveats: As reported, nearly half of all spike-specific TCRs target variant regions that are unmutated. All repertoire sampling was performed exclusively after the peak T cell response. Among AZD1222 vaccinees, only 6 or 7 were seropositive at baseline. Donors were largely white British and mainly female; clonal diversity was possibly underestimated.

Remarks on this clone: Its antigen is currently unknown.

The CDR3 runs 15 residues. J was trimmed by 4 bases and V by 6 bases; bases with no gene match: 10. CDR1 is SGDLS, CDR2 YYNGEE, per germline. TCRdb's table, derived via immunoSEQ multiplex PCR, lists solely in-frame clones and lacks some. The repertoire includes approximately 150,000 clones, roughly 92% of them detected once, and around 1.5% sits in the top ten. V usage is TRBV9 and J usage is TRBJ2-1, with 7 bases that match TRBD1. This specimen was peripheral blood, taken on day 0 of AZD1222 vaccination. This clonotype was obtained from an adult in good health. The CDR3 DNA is TGTGCCAGCAATGAACAGGGGTGGACGTACAATGAGCAGTTCTTC. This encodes CASNEQGWTYNEQFF.